This passage covers 7 T cell receptor beta chains from one sample sequenced in a study of cytomegalovirus exposure and HLA in healthy donors. The PCR was carried out with 60 Vbeta primers and 13 Jbeta primers. Produced via immunoSEQ multiplex PCR; TCRdb's table is partial and in-frame only. The data hold roughly 130,000 clones, with approximately 8.7% observed a single time. Sample: PBMCs. The receptors here all came from a man aged 35 to 55 in good health and CMV-seronegative.

The gene calls are TRBV6-6 and TRBJ2-7, with D tentatively TRBD1 (6 bases). Trimming cost V 6 bases and J 2 bases, with 11 bases left between them. The V gene's germline CDR1 is MNHNY and CDR2 SVGAGI (reference sequence). The CDR3 covers 13 residues. CDR3 DNA sequence: TGTGCCAGCAGACGACAGGCCGCCTACGAGCAGTACTTC. Translated: CASRRQAAYEQYF.

In this sample, this clone turned up a few times. DNA of the CDR3: TGTGCCGTGAGCGGGGGGATAGTCGCAGATACGCAGTATTTT. Translated: CAVSGGIVADTQYF. The gene calls are TRBV6-6 and TRBJ2-3; TRBD2 matches at 9 bases. Trimming cost V 11 bases and J 4 bases; bases outside gene matches: 10. This CDR3 spans 14 amino acids. Germline CDR1 is MNHNY and CDR2 is SVGAGI (reference sequence).

The J gene is TRBJ1-1, the V gene TRBV11-2; weak D call: TRBD1 (5 bases). Looked up from germline, CDR1 is SGHAT and CDR2 is FQNNGV. V shed 8 bases and J shed 6 bases, with 16 bases lying between them. The CDR3 length is 13 residues. DNA of the CDR3: TGTGCCAGCGGCTATGGGGGGTTCCCTGAAGCTTTCTTT. Translating it yields CASGYGGFPEAFF.

This clone was counted between two and nine times. The CDR3 sequence is CASSVATGSGNTIYF. The DNA for the CDR3 is TGTGCCAGCAGCGTAGCCACAGGGTCAGGAAACACCATATATTTT. V is TRBV9 and J is TRBJ1-3, with a weak D call TRBD1 (6 bases). V was cut by 0 bases and J by 4 bases, with 11 bases left in between. The CDR3 has 15 amino acids. Germline V gene data show CDR1 as SGDLS and CDR2 as YYNGEE.

This clone was seen only a few times. This chain uses TRBV7-2 with TRBJ2-3; 9 positions match TRBD2. With V trimmed by 1 base and J by 0 bases, 2 bases remained unmatched. This CDR3 is built from 16 residues. Germline CDR1 reads SGHTA; CDR2 reads FQGNSA. The CDR3 DNA reads as TGTGCCAGCAGCTTAGTGAGCGGGGGGAGCACAGATACGCAGTATTTT. Residues: CASSLVSGGSTDTQYF.

CDR3 loop: CASSYLDRKDTEAFF. CDR3 DNA sequence: TGTGCCAGCAGTTACCTGGACAGGAAAGACACTGAAGCTTTCTTT. This chain links TRBV6-6 with TRBJ1-1, with 7 bases that match TRBD1. Unmatched junction bases numbered 6, after V lost 2 bases and J lost 3 bases. The CDR3 is 15 residues long. CDR1 is MNHNY, CDR2 SVGAGI, per germline (reference sequence).

The rearrangement links TRBV7-9 to TRBJ1-1, with D perhaps TRBD1 (6 bases). V lost 5 bases, J lost 1 base, and 8 bases lay in between. The CDR3 extends over 13 amino acids. CDR1 is SEHNR and CDR2 is FQNEAQ in the germline V gene (reference sequence). Here the CDR3 reads CASSRTANTEAFF. As DNA, the CDR3 is TGTGCCAGCAGCCGGACAGCGAACACTGAAGCTTTCTTT.